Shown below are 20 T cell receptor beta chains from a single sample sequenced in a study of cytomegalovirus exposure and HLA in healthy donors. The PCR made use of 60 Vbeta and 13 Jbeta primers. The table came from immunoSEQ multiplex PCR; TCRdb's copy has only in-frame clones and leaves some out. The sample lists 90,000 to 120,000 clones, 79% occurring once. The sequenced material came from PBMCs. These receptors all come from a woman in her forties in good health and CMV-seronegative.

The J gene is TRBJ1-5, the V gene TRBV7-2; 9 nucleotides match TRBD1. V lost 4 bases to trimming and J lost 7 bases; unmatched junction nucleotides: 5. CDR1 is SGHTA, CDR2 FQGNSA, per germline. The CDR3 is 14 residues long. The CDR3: CASSSTGGDQPQHF. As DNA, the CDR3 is TGTGCCAGCAGCTCGACAGGGGGTGACCAGCCCCAGCATTTT.

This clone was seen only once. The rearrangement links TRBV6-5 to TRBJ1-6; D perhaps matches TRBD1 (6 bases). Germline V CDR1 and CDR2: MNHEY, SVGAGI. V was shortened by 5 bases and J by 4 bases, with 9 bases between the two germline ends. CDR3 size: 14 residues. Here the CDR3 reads CASSGQRYNSPLHF. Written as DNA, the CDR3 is TGTGCCAGCAGTGGACAGCGTTATAATTCACCCCTCCACTTT.

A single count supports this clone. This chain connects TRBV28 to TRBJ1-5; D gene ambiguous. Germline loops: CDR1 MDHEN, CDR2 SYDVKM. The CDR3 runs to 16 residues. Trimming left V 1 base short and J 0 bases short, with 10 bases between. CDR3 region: CASSLSVQYSNQPQHF. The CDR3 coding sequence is TGTGCCAGCAGTTTATCGGTACAGTATAGCAATCAGCCCCAGCATTTT.

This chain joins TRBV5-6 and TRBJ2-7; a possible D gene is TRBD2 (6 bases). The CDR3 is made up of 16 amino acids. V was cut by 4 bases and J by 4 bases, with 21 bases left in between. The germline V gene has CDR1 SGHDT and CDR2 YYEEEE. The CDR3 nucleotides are TGTGCCAGCAGCCCCCCCCCGGGACCGGGAGATTACGAGCAGTACTTC. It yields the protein CASSPPPGPGDYEQYF.

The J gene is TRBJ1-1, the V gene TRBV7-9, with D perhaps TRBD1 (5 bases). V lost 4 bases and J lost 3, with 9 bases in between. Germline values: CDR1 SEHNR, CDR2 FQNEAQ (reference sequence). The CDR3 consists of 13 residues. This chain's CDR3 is CASSSGGYTEAFF. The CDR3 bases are TGTGCCAGCAGCTCGGGGGGGTACACTGAAGCTTTCTTT.

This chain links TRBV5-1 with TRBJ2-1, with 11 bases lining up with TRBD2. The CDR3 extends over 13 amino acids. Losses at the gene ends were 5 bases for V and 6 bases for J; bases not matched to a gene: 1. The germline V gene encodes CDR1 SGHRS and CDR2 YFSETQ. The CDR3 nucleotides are TGCGCCAGCAGGACTAGCGGGACCAATGAGCAGTTCTTC. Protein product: CASRTSGTNEQFF.

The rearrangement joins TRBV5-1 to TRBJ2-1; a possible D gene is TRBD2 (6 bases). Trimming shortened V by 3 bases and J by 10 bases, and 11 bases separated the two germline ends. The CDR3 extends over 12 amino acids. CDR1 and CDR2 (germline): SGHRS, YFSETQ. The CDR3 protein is CASSSPGLEQFF. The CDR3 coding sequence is TGCGCCAGCAGCTCACCCGGACTAGAGCAGTTCTTC. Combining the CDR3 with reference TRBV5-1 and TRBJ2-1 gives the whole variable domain KAGVTQTPRYLIKTRGQQVTLSCSPISGHRSVSWYQQTPGQGLQFLFEYFSETQRNKGNFPGRFSGRQFSNSRSEMNVSTLELGDSALYLCASSSPGLEQFFGPGTRLTVL.

DNA of the CDR3: TGCGCCAGCAGCCCCGGGTCAGCAGATACGCAGTATTTT. It translates to CASSPGSADTQYF. V and J are TRBV4-3 and TRBJ2-3; D is ambiguous. Trimming cost V 4 bases and J 4 bases, with 9 bases left between them. This CDR3 contains 13 residues. CDR1 and CDR2 (germline): LGHNA, YSLEER.

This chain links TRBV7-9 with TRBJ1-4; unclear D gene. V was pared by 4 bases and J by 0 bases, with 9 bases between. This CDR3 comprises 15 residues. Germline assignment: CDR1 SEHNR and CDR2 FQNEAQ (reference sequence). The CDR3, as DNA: TGTGCCAGCAGCTCAGGTGAAACAACTAATGAAAAACTGTTTTTT. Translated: CASSSGETTNEKLFF.

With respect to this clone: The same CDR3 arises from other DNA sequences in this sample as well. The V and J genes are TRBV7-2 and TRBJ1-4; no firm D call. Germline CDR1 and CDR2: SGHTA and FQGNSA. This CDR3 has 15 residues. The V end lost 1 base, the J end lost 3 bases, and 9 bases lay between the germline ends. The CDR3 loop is CASSLERVPNEKLFF. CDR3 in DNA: TGTGCCAGCAGCTTAGAGCGGGTTCCTAATGAAAAACTGTTTTTT.

The CDR3 nucleotides read TGTGCCAGCAGCCCAAGAAGTCGGGAGTGGGGAGAGACCCAGTACTTC. It yields the protein CASSPRSREWGETQYF. The chain has TRBV9 and TRBJ2-5, with D perhaps matching TRBD2 (6 bases). Per germline, CDR1 SGDLS and CDR2 YYNGEE. The CDR3 has 16 amino acids. The V gene lost 4 bases and the J gene lost 4 bases, with 20 bases spanning the gap.

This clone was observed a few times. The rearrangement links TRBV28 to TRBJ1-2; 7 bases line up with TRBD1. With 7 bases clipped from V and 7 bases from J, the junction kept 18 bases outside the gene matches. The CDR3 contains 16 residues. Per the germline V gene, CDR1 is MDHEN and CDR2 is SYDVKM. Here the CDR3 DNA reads TGTGCCAGCACTGCACTCGCGGCAGGGGGTTTTTTTGGCTACACCTTC. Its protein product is CASTALAAGGFFGYTF.

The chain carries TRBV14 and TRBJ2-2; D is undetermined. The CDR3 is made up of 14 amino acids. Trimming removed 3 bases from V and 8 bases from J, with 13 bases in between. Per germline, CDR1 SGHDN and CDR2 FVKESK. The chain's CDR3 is CASSHLLSVGELFF. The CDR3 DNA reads TGTGCCAGCAGCCACCTCCTGAGCGTGGGGGAGCTGTTTTTT.

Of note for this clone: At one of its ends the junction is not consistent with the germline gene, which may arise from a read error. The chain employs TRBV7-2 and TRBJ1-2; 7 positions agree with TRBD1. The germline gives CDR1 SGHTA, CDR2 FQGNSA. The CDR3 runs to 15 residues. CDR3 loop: CASSQGHEGARGYTF. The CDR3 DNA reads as TGCGCCAGCAGCCAAGGACACGAGGGGGCGCGGGGCTACACCTTC.

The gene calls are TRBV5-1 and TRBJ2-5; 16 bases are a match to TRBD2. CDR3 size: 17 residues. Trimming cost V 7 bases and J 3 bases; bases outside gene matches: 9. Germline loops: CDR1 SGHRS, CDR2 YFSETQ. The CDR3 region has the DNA TGCGCCAGCCAATCCGGGACTAGCGGGAGGGCGGAAGAGACCCAGTACTTC. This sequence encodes CASQSGTSGRAEETQYF.

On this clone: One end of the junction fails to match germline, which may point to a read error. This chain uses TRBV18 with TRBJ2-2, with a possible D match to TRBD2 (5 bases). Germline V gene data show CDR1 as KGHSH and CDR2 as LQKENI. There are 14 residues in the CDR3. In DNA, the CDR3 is TGTGCCAGCTCACCATCACCTCACACCGGGGAGCTGTTTTTC. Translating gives CASSPSPHTGELFF.

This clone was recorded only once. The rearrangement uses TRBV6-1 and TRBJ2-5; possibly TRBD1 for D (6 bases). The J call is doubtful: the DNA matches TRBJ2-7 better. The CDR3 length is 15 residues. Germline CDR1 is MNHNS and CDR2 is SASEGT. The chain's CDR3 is CASSEALDSLYEQYF. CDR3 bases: TGTGCCAGCAGTGAAGCGCTGGACAGCCTCTACGAGCAGTACTTC.

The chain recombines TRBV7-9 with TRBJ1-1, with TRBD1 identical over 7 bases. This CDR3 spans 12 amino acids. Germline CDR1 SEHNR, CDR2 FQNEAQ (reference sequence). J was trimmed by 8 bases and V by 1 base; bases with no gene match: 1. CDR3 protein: CASSLGDSEAFF. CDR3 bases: TGTGCCAGCAGCTTAGGGGACAGCGAAGCTTTCTTT. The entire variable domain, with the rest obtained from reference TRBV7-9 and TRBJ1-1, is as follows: DTGVSQNPRHKITKRGQNVTFRCDPISEHNRLYWYRQTLGQGPEFLTYFQNEAQLEKSRLLSDRFSAERPKGSFSTLEIQRTEQGDSAMYLCASSLGDSEAFFGQGTRLTVV.

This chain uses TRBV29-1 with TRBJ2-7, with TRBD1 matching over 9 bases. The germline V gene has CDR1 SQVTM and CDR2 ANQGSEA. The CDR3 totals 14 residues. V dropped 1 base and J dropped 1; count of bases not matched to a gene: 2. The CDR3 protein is CSVEAGQGSYEQYF. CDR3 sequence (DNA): TGCAGCGTTGAAGCTGGACAGGGGTCCTACGAGCAGTACTTC.

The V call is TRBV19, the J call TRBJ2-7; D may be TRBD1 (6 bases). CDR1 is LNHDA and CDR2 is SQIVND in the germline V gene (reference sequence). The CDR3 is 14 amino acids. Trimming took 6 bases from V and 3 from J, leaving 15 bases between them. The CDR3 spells CASSRGSGHYEQYF. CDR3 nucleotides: TGTGCCAGTAGCAGGGGTTCGGGCCACTACGAGCAGTACTTC.